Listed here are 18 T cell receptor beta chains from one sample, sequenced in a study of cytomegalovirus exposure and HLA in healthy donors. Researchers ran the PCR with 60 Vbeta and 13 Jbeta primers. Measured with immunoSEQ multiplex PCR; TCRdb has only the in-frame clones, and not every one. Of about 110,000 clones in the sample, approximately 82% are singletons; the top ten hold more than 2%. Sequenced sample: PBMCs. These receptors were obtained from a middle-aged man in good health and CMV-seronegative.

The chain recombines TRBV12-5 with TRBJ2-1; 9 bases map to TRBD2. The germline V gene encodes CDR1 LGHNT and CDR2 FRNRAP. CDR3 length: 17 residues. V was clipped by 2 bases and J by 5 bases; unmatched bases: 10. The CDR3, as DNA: TGTGCTAGTGGTTTGTCCTATAGCGGGGGTCCCAACAATGAGCAGTTCTTC. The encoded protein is CASGLSYSGGPNNEQFF.

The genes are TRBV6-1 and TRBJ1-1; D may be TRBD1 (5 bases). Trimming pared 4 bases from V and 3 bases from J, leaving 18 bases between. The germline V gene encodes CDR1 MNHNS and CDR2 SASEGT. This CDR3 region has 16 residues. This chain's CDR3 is CASSAPPGGVYTEAFF. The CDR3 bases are TGTGCCAGCAGTGCCCCCCCCGGGGGGGTTTACACTGAAGCTTTCTTT.

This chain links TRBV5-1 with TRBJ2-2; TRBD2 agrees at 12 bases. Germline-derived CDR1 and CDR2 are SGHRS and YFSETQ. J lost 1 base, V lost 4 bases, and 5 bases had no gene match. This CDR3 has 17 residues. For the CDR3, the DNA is TGCGCCAGCAGCACGACTAGCGGGGGCTTGAACACCGGGGAGCTGTTTTTT. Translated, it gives CASSTTSGGLNTGELFF. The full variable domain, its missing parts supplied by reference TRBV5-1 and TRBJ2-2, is KAGVTQTPRYLIKTRGQQVTLSCSPISGHRSVSWYQQTPGQGLQFLFEYFSETQRNKGNFPGRFSGRQFSNSRSEMNVSTLELGDSALYLCASSTTSGGLNTGELFFGEGSRLTVL.

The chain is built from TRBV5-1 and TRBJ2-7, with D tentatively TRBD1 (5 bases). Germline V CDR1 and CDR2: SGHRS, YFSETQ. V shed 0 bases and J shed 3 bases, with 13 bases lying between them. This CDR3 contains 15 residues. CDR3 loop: CASSLDPGSLYEQYF. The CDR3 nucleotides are TGCGCCAGCAGCTTGGACCCAGGGTCTCTCTACGAGCAGTACTTC. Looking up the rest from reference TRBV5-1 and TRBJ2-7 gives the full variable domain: KAGVTQTPRYLIKTRGQQVTLSCSPISGHRSVSWYQQTPGQGLQFLFEYFSETQRNKGNFPGRFSGRQFSNSRSEMNVSTLELGDSALYLCASSLDPGSLYEQYFGPGTRLTVT.

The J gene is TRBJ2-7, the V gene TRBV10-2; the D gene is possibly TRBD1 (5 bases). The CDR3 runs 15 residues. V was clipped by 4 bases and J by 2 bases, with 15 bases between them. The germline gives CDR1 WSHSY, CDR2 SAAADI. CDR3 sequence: CASSAREKGTYEQYF. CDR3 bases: TGCGCCAGCAGTGCCAGGGAAAAGGGTACCTACGAGCAGTACTTC.

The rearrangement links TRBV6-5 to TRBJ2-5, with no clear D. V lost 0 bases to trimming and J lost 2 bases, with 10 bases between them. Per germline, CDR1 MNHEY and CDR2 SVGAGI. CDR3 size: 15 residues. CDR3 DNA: TGTGCCAGCAGTTACTCCTCCAGGTTTCAAGAGACCCAGTACTTC. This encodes CASSYSSRFQETQYF.

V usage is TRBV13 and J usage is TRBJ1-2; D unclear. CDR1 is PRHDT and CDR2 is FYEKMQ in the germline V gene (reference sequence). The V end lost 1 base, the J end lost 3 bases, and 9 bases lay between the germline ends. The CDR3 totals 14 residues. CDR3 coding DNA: TGTGCCAGCAGCTTAGAGTCAGGCTACTATGGCTACACCTTC. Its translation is CASSLESGYYGYTF.

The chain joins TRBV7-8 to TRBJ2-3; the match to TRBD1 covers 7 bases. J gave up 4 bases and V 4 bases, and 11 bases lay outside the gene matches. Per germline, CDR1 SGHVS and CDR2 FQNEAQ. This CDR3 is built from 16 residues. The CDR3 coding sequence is TGTGCCAGCAGCTCTGGACAGGCTAAGGTGGCAGATACGCAGTATTTT. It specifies CASSSGQAKVADTQYF.

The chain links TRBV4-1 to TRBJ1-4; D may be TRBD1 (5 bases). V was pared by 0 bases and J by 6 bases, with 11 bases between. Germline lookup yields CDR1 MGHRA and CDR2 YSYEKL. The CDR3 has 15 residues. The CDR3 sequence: CASSQEAGRDEKLFF. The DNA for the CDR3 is TGCGCCAGCAGCCAAGAGGCGGGGCGGGATGAAAAACTGTTTTTT.

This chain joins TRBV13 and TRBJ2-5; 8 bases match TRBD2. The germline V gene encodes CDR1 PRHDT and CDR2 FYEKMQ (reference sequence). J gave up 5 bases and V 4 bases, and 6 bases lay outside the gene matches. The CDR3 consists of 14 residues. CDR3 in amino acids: CASSSPGGGETQYF. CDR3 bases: TGTGCCAGCAGCTCACCGGGCGGGGGGGAGACCCAGTACTTC.

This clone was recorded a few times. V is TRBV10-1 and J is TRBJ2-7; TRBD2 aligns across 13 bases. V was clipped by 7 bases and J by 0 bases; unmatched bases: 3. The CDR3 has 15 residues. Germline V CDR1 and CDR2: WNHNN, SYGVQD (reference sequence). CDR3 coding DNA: TGCGCCAGCATTAGGACTAGCGGGGGCTCCTACGAGCAGTACTTC. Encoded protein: CASIRTSGGSYEQYF.

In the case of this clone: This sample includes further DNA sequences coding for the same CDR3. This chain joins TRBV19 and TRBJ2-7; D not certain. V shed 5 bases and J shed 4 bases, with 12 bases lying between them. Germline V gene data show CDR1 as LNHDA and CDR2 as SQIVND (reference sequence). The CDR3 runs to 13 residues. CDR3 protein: CASSPGGAYEQYF. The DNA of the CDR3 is TGTGCCAGTAGTCCCGGCGGTGCATACGAGCAGTACTTC.

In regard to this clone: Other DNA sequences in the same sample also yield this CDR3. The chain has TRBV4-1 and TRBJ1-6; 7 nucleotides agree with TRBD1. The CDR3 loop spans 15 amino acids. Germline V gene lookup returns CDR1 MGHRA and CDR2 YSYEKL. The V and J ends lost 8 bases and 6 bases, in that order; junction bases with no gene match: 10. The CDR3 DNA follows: TGCGCCAGCGGCCGAGAGACAGGGTTTAATTCACCCCTCCACTTT. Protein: CASGRETGFNSPLHF.

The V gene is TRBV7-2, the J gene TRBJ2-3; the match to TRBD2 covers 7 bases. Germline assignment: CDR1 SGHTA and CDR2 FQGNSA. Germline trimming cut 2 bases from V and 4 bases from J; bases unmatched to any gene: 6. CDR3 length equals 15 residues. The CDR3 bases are TGTGCCAGCAGCTTATCCGGGGGGACGGCAGATACGCAGTATTTT. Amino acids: CASSLSGGTADTQYF. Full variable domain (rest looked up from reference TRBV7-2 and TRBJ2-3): GAGVSQSPSNKVTEKGKDVELRCDPISGHTALYWYRQSLGQGLEFLIYFQGNSAPDKSGLPSDRFSAERTGGSVSTLTIQRTQQEDSAVYLCASSLSGGTADTQYFGPGTRLTVL.

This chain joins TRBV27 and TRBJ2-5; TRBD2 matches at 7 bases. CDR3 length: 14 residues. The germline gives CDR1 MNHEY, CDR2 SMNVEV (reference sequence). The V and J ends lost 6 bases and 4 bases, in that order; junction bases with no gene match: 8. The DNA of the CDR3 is TGTGCCAGCAGCCCACGGGGAGGGGTAGAGACCCAGTACTTC. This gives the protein CASSPRGGVETQYF.

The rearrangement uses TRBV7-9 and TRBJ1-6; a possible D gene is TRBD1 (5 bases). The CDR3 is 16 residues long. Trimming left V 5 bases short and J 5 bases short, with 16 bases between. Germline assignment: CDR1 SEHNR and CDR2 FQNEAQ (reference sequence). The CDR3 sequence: CASSLVGGLDNSPLHF. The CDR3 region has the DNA TGTGCCAGCAGCCTGGTCGGGGGTTTGGATAATTCACCCCTCCACTTT.

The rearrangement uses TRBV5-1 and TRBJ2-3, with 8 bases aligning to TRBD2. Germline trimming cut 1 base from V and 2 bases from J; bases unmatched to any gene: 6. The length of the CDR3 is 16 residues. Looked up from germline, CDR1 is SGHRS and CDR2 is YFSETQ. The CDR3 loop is CASSLSGGPATDTQYF. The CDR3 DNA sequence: TGCGCCAGCAGCTTGAGCGGGGGCCCGGCCACAGATACGCAGTATTTT. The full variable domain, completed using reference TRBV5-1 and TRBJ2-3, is KAGVTQTPRYLIKTRGQQVTLSCSPISGHRSVSWYQQTPGQGLQFLFEYFSETQRNKGNFPGRFSGRQFSNSRSEMNVSTLELGDSALYLCASSLSGGPATDTQYFGPGTRLTVL.

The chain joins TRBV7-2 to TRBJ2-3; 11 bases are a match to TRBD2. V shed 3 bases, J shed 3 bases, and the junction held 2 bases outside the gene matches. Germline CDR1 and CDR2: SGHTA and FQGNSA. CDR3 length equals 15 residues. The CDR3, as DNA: TGTGCCAGCAGCTTTAGCGGGGGGGCGACAGATACGCAGTATTTT. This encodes CASSFSGGATDTQYF.